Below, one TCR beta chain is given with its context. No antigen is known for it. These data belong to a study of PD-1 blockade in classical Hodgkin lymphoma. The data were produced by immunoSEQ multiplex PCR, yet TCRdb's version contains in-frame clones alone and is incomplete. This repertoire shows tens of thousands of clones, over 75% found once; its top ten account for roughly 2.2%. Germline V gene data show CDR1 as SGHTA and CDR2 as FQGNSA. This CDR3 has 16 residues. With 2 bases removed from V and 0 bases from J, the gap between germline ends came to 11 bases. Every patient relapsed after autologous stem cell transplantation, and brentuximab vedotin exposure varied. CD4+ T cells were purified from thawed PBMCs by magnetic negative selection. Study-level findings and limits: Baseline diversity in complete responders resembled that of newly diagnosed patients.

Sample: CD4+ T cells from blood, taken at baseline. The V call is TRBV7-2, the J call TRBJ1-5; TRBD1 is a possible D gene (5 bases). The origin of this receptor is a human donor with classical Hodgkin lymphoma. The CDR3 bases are TGTGCCAGCAGCTTAAGGGCAGGGCTTAGCAATCAGCCCCAGCATTTT. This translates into CASSLRAGLSNQPQHF.